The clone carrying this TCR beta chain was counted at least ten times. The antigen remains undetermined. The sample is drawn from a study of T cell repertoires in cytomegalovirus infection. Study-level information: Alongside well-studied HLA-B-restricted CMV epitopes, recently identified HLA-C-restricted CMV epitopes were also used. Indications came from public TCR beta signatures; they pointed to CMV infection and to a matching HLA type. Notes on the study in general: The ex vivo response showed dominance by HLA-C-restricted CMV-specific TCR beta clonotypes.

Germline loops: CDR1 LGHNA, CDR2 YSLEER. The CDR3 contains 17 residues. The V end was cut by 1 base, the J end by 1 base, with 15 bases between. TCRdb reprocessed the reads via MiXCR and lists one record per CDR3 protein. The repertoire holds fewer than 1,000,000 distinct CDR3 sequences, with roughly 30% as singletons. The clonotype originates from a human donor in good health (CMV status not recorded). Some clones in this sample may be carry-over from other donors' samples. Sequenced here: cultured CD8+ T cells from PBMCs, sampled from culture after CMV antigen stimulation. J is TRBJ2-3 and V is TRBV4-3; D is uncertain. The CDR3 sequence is CASSQGNGHEGTDTQYF. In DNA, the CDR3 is TGCGCCAGCAGCCAAGGGAACGGGCACGAGGGCACAGATACGCAGTATTTT.